This section outlines one T cell receptor beta chain sequence together with its context. Its antigen remains unidentified. Compared with germline, one end of the junction differs, possibly owing to a read error. The data were taken from a study of blood T cells in healthy people across ages (dated by TCRdb to between 2014 and 2016). With regard to the full study: In model experiments, template switching captured roughly one uniquely barcoded TCR beta cDNA molecule for every two T cells. To track age-related changes in TCR beta repertoire diversity, the study relied on deep sequencing normalized with unique cDNA molecular identifiers. Donors were grouped into four age groups: young (average roughly 15 years), middle-aged (39), aged (62) and long-lived (around 80). To avoid experimental bias, donors of different ages were spread randomly across the sequencing lanes. Using the same blood draw, the study looked at two additional independent replicas of 1 million unique cDNA reads for two donors, one aged 18 to 30 and the other aged 80 or older. Findings and caveats that apply to the study as a whole: Conclusive comparison of naive and antigen-experienced compartments was prevented by the profiling of bulk unsorted PBMCs. A strong correlation was found between observed TCR beta diversity and the percentage of naive T cells measured by flow cytometry. Observed TCR beta diversity per million T cells fell roughly linearly with age, and a significant reduction was already apparent by age approximately 40. Because the CMV infection status of the donors was unknown, age-related changes in expanded clonotypes may potentially have been confounded. The long-lived group showed more naive CD4+ T cells, fewer expanded clones and increased TCR diversity than the aged group, suggesting age selection. Total diversity estimates from one million sequenced T cells were considered lower bounds and underestimates.

The library was prepared using 5' RACE. TCRdb names Illumina HiSeq 2500 as the instrument used. A second about 7 to 12 cycle PCR used a sample-barcoded 5' primer and a J-beta primer mix. A template-switch 5' adaptor carrying 12 random nucleotides introduced a unique molecular identifier onto each TCR beta cDNA molecule. Each sample yielded at least 2.5 million CDR3-containing paired-end reads. First-strand cDNA synthesis was performed from all RNA using the Mint cDNA synthesis kit, with priming by a TRBC-specific oligonucleotide. Following uracil-DNA glycosylase treatment, a first 18-cycle PCR with universal primers M1SS and BC2_uni_R was performed on all cDNA. Concerning the study's data processing: For normalization, 1 million high-quality reads, each with a distinct molecular identifier, were randomly selected from each sample. Instead of being binned into consensus sequences, reads with shared molecular identifiers were discarded. MiTCR, run with a Q25 quality threshold and the strictest error-elimination algorithm, handled CDR3 identification, clonotype clustering and error correction. A nonparametric unseen species model with Euler transformation was used to estimate lower-bound total TCR beta diversity. The public reads were reprocessed in TCRdb via fastp at Q25 and MiXCR, keeping in-frame beta chains. All rows with the same CDR3 protein become a single entry with the most common DNA and genes. The V and J calls and clone size are TCRdb's, not the authors'. Across this sample there are some 1.6 million distinct CDR3 sequences, with almost 35% seen only once. The ten largest clones take up around 11% of the sample.

Systemically healthy Caucasian individuals from Russia, about 38 in total and aged roughly 6 to 100 years, were included as donors. Each donor gave about 9.7 milliliters of peripheral blood, drawn into EDTA-treated Vacutainer tubes. Ficoll-Paque density-gradient centrifugation was used to isolate PBMCs, with at least 6 million per sample. Total RNA, at least 5 micrograms per sample, was extracted from PBMCs with Trizol reagent. For every donor, an aliquot of PBMCs went through flow cytometry to measure the percentages of naive CD45RAhigh/CD27high T cells. Material: blood. The receptor's source is a woman between 25 and 40 years old in good health.

The nucleotides read TGTGTCAGCAGTTTGAAGCGGGGGGCAGTCAATGAGCAGTTCTTC. This gives the protein CVSSLKRGAVNEQFF. The rearrangement joined TRBV12-3 or TRBV12-4 to TRBJ2-1, with TRBD2 identical over 9 junction bases. The CDR3 starts with the cysteine, ends with the phenylalanine, and has 15 residues. Just CDR3 DNA is preserved here, 45 bases in frame from base 1.